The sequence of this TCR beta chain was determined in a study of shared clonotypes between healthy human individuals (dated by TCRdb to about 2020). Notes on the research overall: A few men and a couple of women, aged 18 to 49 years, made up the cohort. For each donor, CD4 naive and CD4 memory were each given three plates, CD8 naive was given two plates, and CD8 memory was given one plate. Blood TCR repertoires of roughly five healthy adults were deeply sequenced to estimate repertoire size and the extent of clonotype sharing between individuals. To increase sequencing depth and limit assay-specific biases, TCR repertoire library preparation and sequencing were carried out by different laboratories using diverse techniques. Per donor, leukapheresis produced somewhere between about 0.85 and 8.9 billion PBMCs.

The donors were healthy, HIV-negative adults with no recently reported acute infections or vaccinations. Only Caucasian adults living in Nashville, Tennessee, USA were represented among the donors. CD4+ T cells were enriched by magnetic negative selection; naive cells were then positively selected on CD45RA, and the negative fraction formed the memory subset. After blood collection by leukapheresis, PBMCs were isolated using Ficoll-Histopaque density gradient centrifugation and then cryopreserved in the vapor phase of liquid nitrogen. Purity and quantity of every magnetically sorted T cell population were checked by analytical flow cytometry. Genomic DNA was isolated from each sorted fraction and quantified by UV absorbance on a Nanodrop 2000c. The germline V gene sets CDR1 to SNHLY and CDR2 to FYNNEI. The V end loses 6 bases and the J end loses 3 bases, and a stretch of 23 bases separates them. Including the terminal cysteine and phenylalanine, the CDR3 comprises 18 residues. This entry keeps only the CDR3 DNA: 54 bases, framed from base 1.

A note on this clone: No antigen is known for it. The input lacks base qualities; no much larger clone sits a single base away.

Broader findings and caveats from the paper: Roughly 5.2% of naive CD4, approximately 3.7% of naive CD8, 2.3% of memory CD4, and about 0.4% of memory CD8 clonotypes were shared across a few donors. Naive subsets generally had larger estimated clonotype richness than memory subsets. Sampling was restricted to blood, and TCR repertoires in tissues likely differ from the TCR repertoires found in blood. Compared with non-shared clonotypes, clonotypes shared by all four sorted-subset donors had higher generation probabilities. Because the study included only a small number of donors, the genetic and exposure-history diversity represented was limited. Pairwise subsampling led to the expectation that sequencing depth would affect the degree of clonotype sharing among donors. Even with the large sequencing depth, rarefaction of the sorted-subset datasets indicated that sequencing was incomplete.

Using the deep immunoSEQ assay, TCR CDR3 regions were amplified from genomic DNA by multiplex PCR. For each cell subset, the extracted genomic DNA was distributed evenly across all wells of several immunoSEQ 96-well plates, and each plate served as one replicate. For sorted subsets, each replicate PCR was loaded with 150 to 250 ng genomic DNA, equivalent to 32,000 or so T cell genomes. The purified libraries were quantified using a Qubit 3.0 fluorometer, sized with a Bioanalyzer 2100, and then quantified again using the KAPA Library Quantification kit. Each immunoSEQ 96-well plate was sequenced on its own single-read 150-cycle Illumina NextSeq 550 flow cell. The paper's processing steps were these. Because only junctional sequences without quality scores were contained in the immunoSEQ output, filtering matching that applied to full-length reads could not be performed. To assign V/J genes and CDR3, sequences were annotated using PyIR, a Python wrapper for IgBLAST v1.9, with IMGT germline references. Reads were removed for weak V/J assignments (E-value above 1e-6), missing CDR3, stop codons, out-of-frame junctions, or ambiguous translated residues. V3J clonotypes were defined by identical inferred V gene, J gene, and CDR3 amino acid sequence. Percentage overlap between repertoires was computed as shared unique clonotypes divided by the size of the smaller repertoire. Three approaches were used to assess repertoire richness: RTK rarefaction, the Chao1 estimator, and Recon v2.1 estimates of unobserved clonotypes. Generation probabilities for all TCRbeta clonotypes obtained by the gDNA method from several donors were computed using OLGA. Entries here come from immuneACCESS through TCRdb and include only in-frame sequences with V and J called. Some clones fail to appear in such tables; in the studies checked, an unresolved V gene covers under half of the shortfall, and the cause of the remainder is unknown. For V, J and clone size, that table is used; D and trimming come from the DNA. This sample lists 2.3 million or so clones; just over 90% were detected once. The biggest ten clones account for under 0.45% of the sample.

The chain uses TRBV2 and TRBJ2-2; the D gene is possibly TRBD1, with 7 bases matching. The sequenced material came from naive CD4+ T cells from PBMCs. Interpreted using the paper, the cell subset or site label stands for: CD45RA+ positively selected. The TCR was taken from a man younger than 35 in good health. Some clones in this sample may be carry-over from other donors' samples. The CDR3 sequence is CASRETGIFGTYTGELFF. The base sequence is TGTGCCAGCAGAGAGACAGGGATTTTCGGGACTTACACCGGGGAGCTGTTTTTT. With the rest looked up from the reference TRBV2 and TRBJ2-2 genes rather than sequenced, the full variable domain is EPEVTQTPSHQVTQMGQEVILRCVPISNHLYFYWYRQILGQKVEFLVSFYNNEISEKSEIFDDQFSVERPDGSNFTLKIRSTKLEDSAMYFCASRETGIFGTYTGELFFGEGSRLTVL.